The entry below gives a single T cell receptor beta chain sequence along with its context. This entry is derived from a study of blood T cell repertoires in COVID-19. Study information: Italy, Spain and the United States were the sources of the convalescent and acute COVID-19 samples.

V lost 4 bases, J lost 2 bases, and 6 bases stayed unmatched. CDR1 LGHDT and CDR2 YNNKEL come from the germline V gene (reference sequence). The CDR3 has 16 amino acids. Per the original data handling: Counts of nucleated cells, estimated from reference gene primer amplification, were obtained. Only in-frame clones appear in the TCRdb table, and some are missing; sequencing was by immunoSEQ multiplex PCR. From that table come the V and J calls and clone size; the DNA was used to work out D and trimming. The table records approximately 200,000 clones, roughly 80% of them present only once. This rearrangement joins TRBV3-1 (or the pseudogene TRBV3-2) to TRBJ2-3, with 10 positions matching TRBD1. The clonotype comes from a human donor in a cohort sampled during active COVID-19. Sequencing used peripheral blood. CDR3 sequence: CASSRAGTGATDTQYF. For the CDR3, the DNA is TGTGCCAGCAGCCGCGCCGGGACAGGGGCCACAGATACGCAGTATTTT.